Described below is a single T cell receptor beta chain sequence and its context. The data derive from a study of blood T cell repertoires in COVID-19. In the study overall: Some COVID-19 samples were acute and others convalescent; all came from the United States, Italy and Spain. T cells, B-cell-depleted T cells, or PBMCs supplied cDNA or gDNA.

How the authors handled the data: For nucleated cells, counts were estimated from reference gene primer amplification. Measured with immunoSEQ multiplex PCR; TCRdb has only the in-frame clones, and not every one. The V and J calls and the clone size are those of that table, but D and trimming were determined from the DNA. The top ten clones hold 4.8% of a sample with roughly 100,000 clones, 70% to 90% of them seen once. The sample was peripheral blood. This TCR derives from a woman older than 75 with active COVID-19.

The CDR3: CASSLDWWDSVGSEAFF. The DNA of the CDR3 is TGTGCCAGCAGCTTAGATTGGTGGGACAGCGTTGGCTCTGAAGCTTTCTTT. The gene calls are TRBV7-9 and TRBJ1-1; 7 bases fit TRBD1. CDR1 and CDR2 from the germline V gene are SEHNR and FQNEAQ (reference sequence). Unmatched junction bases numbered 14, after V lost 1 base and J lost 6 bases. The CDR3 length is 17 residues.